The subject of this entry is one T cell receptor (beta chain). V shed 5 bases and J shed 3 bases, with 14 bases lying between them. The germline gives CDR1 MNHNY, CDR2 SVGAGI (reference sequence). The CDR3 runs to 14 residues. The sample belongs to a study of control samples from healthy donors and cancer patients. Libraries were prepared by immunoSEQ multiplex PCR; TCRdb keeps only in-frame clonotypes and omits some of them. The table lists nearly 35,000 clones, about 93% of them singletons. The chain uses TRBV6-6 and TRBJ2-7; tentatively, D is TRBD2 (5 bases). Material for sequencing was PBMCs. This receptor was obtained from a man aged 40-49 years with colorectal cancer. Here the CDR3 reads CASSRYGEDYEQYF. As DNA, the CDR3 is TGTGCCAGCAGTCGCTACGGGGAAGACTACGAGCAGTACTTC.